The sequence of this TCR beta chain was determined in a study of blood T cell repertoires in COVID-19. Methods used by the authors: Amplified reference gene primers provided the basis for estimating nucleated cell counts. Produced via immunoSEQ multiplex PCR; TCRdb's table is partial and in-frame only. The V and J calls and clone size are taken from that table; D and trimming were inferred from the DNA. Of 210,000 or so clones detected, 65% to 90% appear once; the ten largest clones hold approximately 5.1%. The CDR3 sequence is 17 residues long. Per germline, CDR1 SGHRS and CDR2 YFSETQ. V lost 0 bases and J lost 2; bases outside the gene matches: 7.

The chain is built from TRBV5-1 and TRBJ2-7; 11 positions agree with TRBD2. The sequenced sample consisted of peripheral blood. The origin of this receptor is a middle-aged man with COVID-19, enrolled during active disease. The CDR3 nucleotides are TGCGCCAGCAGCTTGGTGTCTAGCGGGGGGCTTACCTACGAGCAGTACTTC. Protein product: CASSLVSSGGLTYEQYF.